These T cell receptor beta chains were read from a single sample in a study of blood T cell repertoires in COVID-19. Sequenced by immunoSEQ multiplex PCR; TCRdb stores in-frame clones only, minus some. Of over 50,000 clones detected, 55% to 80% appear once; the ten largest clones hold roughly 4.9%. Input material: peripheral blood. These receptors were collected from a woman aged 70 to 79 with COVID-19, enrolled during active disease. Each CDR3 is given with its conserved first and last residue. D genes are given only for firm matches. Clone size is not always given. Where it is, it says once, few, many or a class for expanded clones.

len,abundance,v_gene,j_gene,d_gene,CDR3nt,CDR3aa
16,.,TRBV6-2/TRBV6-3,TRBJ2-2,TRBD2,TGTGCCAGCAGCCCTGGGCTAGCGGTCTTCACCGGGGAGCTGTTTTTT,CASSPGLAVFTGELFF
12,.,TRBV7-2,TRBJ1-2,TRBD1,TGTGCCAGCTCCACAGGGGACCATGGCTACACCTTC,CASSTGDHGYTF
15,.,TRBV21-1,TRBJ1-6,.,TGTGCCAGCAGCAAAACCGGGGTCGATAATTCACCCCTCCACTTT,CASSKTGVDNSPLHF
19,.,TRBV7-2,TRBJ1-2,TRBD1,TGTGCCAGCAGCTTACTTCCGGGACAGGGGGCCTCTTTTAACTATGGCTACACCTTC,CASSLLPGQGASFNYGYTF
15,.,TRBV29-1,TRBJ2-3,TRBD2,TGCAGCGTTGTGGGGGCGCGGGGGGGCACAGATACGCAGTATTTT,CSVVGARGGTDTQYF
14,.,TRBV10-3,TRBJ2-5,TRBD1,TGTGCCATCAGTACAGGGGGCGAGTTGAAGACCCAGTACTTC,CAISTGGELKTQYF
13,few,TRBV6-1,TRBJ1-2,.,TGTGCCAGCAGCTCCCGGGGGGGCTATGGCTACACCTTC,CASSSRGGYGYTF
13,.,TRBV18,TRBJ1-1,.,TGTGCCAGCTCACCACCACAGGCGACTGAAGCTTTCTTT,CASSPPQATEAFF
17,.,TRBV4-1,TRBJ2-2,.,TGCGCCAGCAGCCCCCGGGGCAGGGGAAGTAACACCGGGGAGCTGTTTTTT,CASSPRGRGSNTGELFF
16,.,TRBV5-1,TRBJ2-3,TRBD1,TGCGCCAGCAGCTTGGCCGGGCAGGGGGCTGCAGATACGCAGTATTTT,CASSLAGQGAADTQYF
15,few,TRBV7-3,TRBJ2-1,TRBD2,TGTGCCAGCAGCTATCTAGCGGGCGCTTACAATGAGCAGTTCTTC,CASSYLAGAYNEQFF
14,once,TRBV27,TRBJ1-2,.,TGTGCCAGCAGTTCCGTCCCCCCCAACTATGGCTACACCTTC,CASSSVPPNYGYTF
15,many,TRBV5-6,TRBJ1-2,TRBD1,TGTGCCAGCAGCTTGTTCGGACAGGCGAACTATGGCTACACCTTC,CASSLFGQANYGYTF
16,.,TRBV7-2,TRBJ2-2,TRBD2,TGTGCCAGCAGGGGGACTAGCGGGACGGGTGGTGGGGAGCTGTTTTTT,CASRGTSGTGGGELFF
14,.,TRBV7-9,TRBJ1-2,.,TGTGCCAGCAACCCGCCCCCAGGGCGGAATGGCTACACCTTC,CASNPPPGRNGYTF
12,.,TRBV12-5,TRBJ1-2,.,TGTGCTAGTGCCCAGTCTAACTATGGCTACACCTTC,CASAQSNYGYTF
18,.,TRBV9,TRBJ1-1,.,TGTGCCAGCAGCCCGGATGGGGGCAGCCTTATTTCGAACACTGAAGCTTTCTTT,CASSPDGGSLISNTEAFF
14,.,TRBV11-3,TRBJ2-3,.,TGTGCCAGCAGCCTAGCAGAAACCACAGATACGCAGTATTTT,CASSLAETTDTQYF
15,few,TRBV30,TRBJ2-2,.,TGTGCCTGGAGTGGAGGCCACGCAAACACCGGGGAGCTGTTTTTT,CAWSGGHANTGELFF
14,.,TRBV6-2/TRBV6-3,TRBJ1-6,TRBD1,TGTGCCAGCAGTATGGGACAGGGGAGTTCACCCCTCCACTTT,CASSMGQGSSPLHF
15,.,TRBV6-4,TRBJ1-2,TRBD1,TGTGCCAGCAGCCCAGACAGGGGGCGAAACTATGGCTACACCTTC,CASSPDRGRNYGYTF
15,.,TRBV4-2,TRBJ1-5,.,TGTGCCAGCAGCCCAGCCAGGGAGGGATATCAGCCCCAGCATTTT,CASSPAREGYQPQHF
14,few,TRBV19,TRBJ1-2,.,TGTGCCAGTAGTAAGGACTATGTGGGCTATGGCTACACCTTC,CASSKDYVGYGYTF
13,.,TRBV5-1,TRBJ1-2,TRBD1,TGCGCCAGCAGCTTCGGGACAGCCTATGGCTACACCTTC,CASSFGTAYGYTF
15,.,TRBV3-1/TRBV3-2,TRBJ1-2,.,TGTGCCAGCAGCTCATTTGGGGGGACGGCGTATGGCTACACCTTC,CASSSFGGTAYGYTF
13,few,TRBV24-1,TRBJ1-3,TRBD1,TGTGCCACCCAGGACAGGATAGGAAACACCATATATTTT,CATQDRIGNTIYF
18,.,TRBV7-2,TRBJ2-1,TRBD2,TGTGCCAGCAGCTTTAGCGCCGCTCTCGCGGGAGGGCGCAATGAGCAGTTCTTC,CASSFSAALAGGRNEQFF
15,.,TRBV11-2,TRBJ2-1,.,TGTGCCAGCAGCTTAGTGGCAGGGTGGGGCAATGAGCAGTTCTTC,CASSLVAGWGNEQFF
15,.,TRBV9,TRBJ1-1,.,TGTGCCAGCAGCCCCCCGGGGGGTCTCAACACTGAAGCTTTCTTT,CASSPPGGLNTEAFF
14,few,TRBV14,TRBJ2-7,TRBD1,TGTGCCAGCAGCCAATTGGACAGGGGCTACGAGCAGTACTTC,CASSQLDRGYEQYF
18,.,TRBV11-3,TRBJ2-5,TRBD2,TGTGCCAGCAGCCTGGGGCTAGCGGGGGCCCAATTTGAAGAGACCCAGTACTTC,CASSLGLAGAQFEETQYF
17,.,TRBV19,TRBJ2-1,.,TGTGCCAGTAACCCCGGGCAGAGACGGGGCTCCTACAATGAGCAGTTCTTC,CASNPGQRRGSYNEQFF
15,few,TRBV5-4,TRBJ1-4,.,TGTGCCAGCAGCCCCGGCGGCGGGCTTGGGGAAAAACTGTTTTTT,CASSPGGGLGEKLFF
14,.,TRBV27,TRBJ2-1,TRBD2,TGTGCCAGCAGCCTGACTAGCTCCCACAATGAGCAGTTCTTC,CASSLTSSHNEQFF
15,.,TRBV3-1/TRBV3-2,TRBJ1-6,.,TGTGCCAGCAGCCGCCCCGGGTCTTATAATTCACCCCTCCACTTT,CASSRPGSYNSPLHF
15,.,TRBV6-5,TRBJ2-1,TRBD2,TGTGCCAGCAGTCGTAGCGGGGGCCCATACAATGAGCAGTTCTTC,CASSRSGGPYNEQFF
13,.,TRBV11-2,TRBJ1-2,.,TGTGCCAGCAGTTCGGACTCCAACTATGGCTACACCTTC,CASSSDSNYGYTF
13,.,TRBV7-8,TRBJ1-1,TRBD1,TGTGCCAGCAGCATGCAGGGGGACACTGAAGCTTTCTTT,CASSMQGDTEAFF
17,.,TRBV27,TRBJ2-4,TRBD1,TGTGCCAGCAGTTCCCGGACAGGGGGCATTTCCAAAAACATTCAGTACTTC,CASSSRTGGISKNIQYF
17,.,TRBV7-9,TRBJ2-3,TRBD2,TGTGCCAGCAGCTTACTCGGCGGGAGGGCATACACAGATACGCAGTATTTT,CASSLLGGRAYTDTQYF
15,once,TRBV27,TRBJ1-4,TRBD1,TGTGCCAGCAGTGTCCAGGGGGCGCCTAATGAAAAACTGTTTTTT,CASSVQGAPNEKLFF
16,.,TRBV19,TRBJ2-5,TRBD2,TGTGCCAGTATGGCCCGACTAGCGGGGGTGACAGAGACCCAGTACTTC,CASMARLAGVTETQYF
13,.,TRBV29-1,TRBJ2-1,.,TGCAGCGTTTTGGAAGACCCGGGCAATGAGCAGTTCTTC,CSVLEDPGNEQFF
12,.,TRBV6-1,TRBJ1-2,.,TGTGCCAGCAGTGAATTCAGGGCTGGCTACACCTTC,CASSEFRAGYTF
14,.,TRBV9,TRBJ2-2,TRBD1,TGTGCCAGCGAAGACAGGGTCGGAACCGGGGAGCTGTTTTTT,CASEDRVGTGELFF
16,.,TRBV7-9,TRBJ2-2,.,TGTGCCAGCAGTTCTAGATTAAACCCGAACACCGGGGAGCTGTTTTTT,CASSSRLNPNTGELFF
16,.,TRBV24-1,TRBJ2-1,TRBD2,TGTGCCACCAGTGATATCGGGCAGGCTAGCGGGAGAGTATGGTTCTTC,CATSDIGQASGRVWFF
18,few,TRBV3-1/TRBV3-2,TRBJ1-1,.,TGTGCCAGCAGCCAAACCACTTTTGCCGGGACAAATAACACTGAAGCTTTCTTT,CASSQTTFAGTNNTEAFF
12,few,TRBV19,TRBJ1-1,TRBD1,TGTGCCAGTAGTATCACAGGGGAAAAAGCTTTCTTT,CASSITGEKAFF
17,.,TRBV18,TRBJ2-5,.,TGTGCCAGCTCACCACGACGAGGCAAAGGTATCCAAGAGACCCAGTACTTC,CASSPRRGKGIQETQYF
14,.,TRBV7-3,TRBJ2-1,.,TGTGCCAGCAGCTTTAGTCGGGAGGGGGCTGAGCAGTTCTTC,CASSFSREGAEQFF
17,.,TRBV6-1,TRBJ2-3,TRBD2,TGTGCCAGCAGTGAGGCACTAGCGGGGGGTTCGACAGATACGCAGTATTTT,CASSEALAGGSTDTQYF
18,few,TRBV4-2,TRBJ2-3,.,TGTGCCAGCAGCCCACAAGGGCCTTCAGGGCCCCTCGGATATACGCAGTATTTT,CASSPQGPSGPLGYTQYF